This T cell receptor (beta chain) is drawn from a study of T cells in Graves' hyperthyroidism and ophthalmopathy. Study results and limitations: Model output signaled ophthalmopathy a median about seven months ahead of onset.

RNA transcripts served as the template for amplifying TCR beta CDR3 regions. During a first-round RT-PCR of the TCR CDR3, the HTBI primer set was used. From the multiplex PCR reads, TCRdb called clonotypes with MiXCR, one entry per CDR3 protein. Seen here are around 300,000 distinct CDR3 sequences, roughly a fifth observed once, and the top ten hold under 45%. Trimming at V came to 4 bases and at J to 2 bases, leaving 8 bases not matched to a gene. Germline V lookup: CDR1 SGHRS, CDR2 YFSETQ. This CDR3 is 16 amino acids long. With regard to this clonotype: Its antigen remains unknown.

Material: blood. This clonotype was sampled from a man in his forties or fifties with Graves' ophthalmopathy. The chain has TRBV5-1 and TRBJ2-2, with 7 nucleotides matching TRBD2. CDR3 nucleotides: TGCGCCAGCAGCCCCGGGAGGACTAGTAACACCGGGGAGCTGTTTTTT. Translating gives CASSPGRTSNTGELFF.